The 15 T cell receptor beta chains in this list originate from one sample, sequenced in a study of graft-versus-host responses after intestinal transplantation. Their antigens remain unidentified. The table came from immunoSEQ multiplex PCR; TCRdb's copy has only in-frame clones and leaves some out. The sample consists of under 95,000 clones, around 90% of them appearing once. Source: unstimulated CD8+ T cells sorted from spleen or lymph node cells, taken before intestinal transplant. Receptors were obtained from a human donor who received an intestinal transplant.

The V call is TRBV5-1, the J call TRBJ2-1, with 8 bases aligning to TRBD1. The CDR3 totals 14 residues. V trimming: 3 bases; J trimming: 6 bases; junction bases outside the gene matches: 5. CDR1 and CDR2 (germline): SGHRS, YFSETQ. CDR3 DNA: TGCGCCAGCAGCTCCGGACAGGGAGGCAATGAGCAGTTCTTC. It codes for CASSSGQGGNEQFF.

V and J are TRBV5-8 and TRBJ1-5, with D perhaps TRBD1 (5 bases). The CDR3 consists of 13 residues. V dropped 3 bases and J dropped 4 bases, with 8 bases sitting between them. The germline V gene encodes CDR1 SGHTS and CDR2 YDEGEE. As DNA, the CDR3 is TGTGCCAGCAGCTGGGGGGGGAATCAGCCCCAGCATTTT. Its protein is CASSWGGNQPQHF.

The chain joins TRBV19 to TRBJ1-2; D gene uncertain. Germline V CDR1 and CDR2: LNHDA, SQIVND (reference sequence). Trimming took 5 bases from V and 6 from J, leaving 16 bases between them. The CDR3 is made up of 14 amino acids. The CDR3 here is CASSFRRPWDGYTF. The CDR3 nucleotides read TGTGCCAGTAGTTTCCGCAGGCCTTGGGATGGCTACACCTTC.

The J gene is TRBJ1-5, the V gene TRBV28, with TRBD1 matching 7 bases. The CDR3 is made up of 15 amino acids. Germline trimming cut 6 bases from V and 7 bases from J; bases unmatched to any gene: 12. Germline-derived CDR1 and CDR2 are MDHEN and SYDVKM. The CDR3 coding sequence is TGTGCCAGCAGCACAGACAGGGACGGGGAGCAGCCCCAGCATTTT. Translated: CASSTDRDGEQPQHF.

This rearrangement joins TRBV28 to TRBJ2-7; TRBD2 agrees at 13 bases. The junction had 17 bases not matched to a gene; V was cut back by 4 bases and J by 2 bases. Germline CDR1 and CDR2: MDHEN and SYDVKM. There are 20 residues in the CDR3. This chain's CDR3 is CASSSLPTSGRAFNPYEQYF. For the CDR3, the DNA is TGTGCCAGCAGTTCCCTCCCAACTAGCGGGAGGGCATTCAACCCCTACGAGCAGTACTTC. Filled out from reference TRBV28 and TRBJ2-7, the complete variable domain reads DVKVTQSSRYLVKRTGEKVFLECVQDMDHENMFWYRQDPGLGLRLIYFSYDVKMKEKGDIPEGYSVSREKKERFSLILESASTNQTSMYLCASSSLPTSGRAFNPYEQYFGPGTRLTVT.

CDR3 sequence: CATSTPGTGRKALHF. The CDR3 DNA follows: TGTGCCACCAGCACCCCCGGGACAGGGAGGAAGGCCCTCCACTTT. This chain connects TRBV15 to TRBJ1-6, with TRBD1 matching over 9 bases. The CDR3 runs 15 residues. Unmatched junction bases numbered 12, after V lost 4 bases and J lost 14 bases. From germline, CDR1 is LNHNV and CDR2 YYDKDF (reference sequence).

As DNA, the CDR3 is TGTGCCAGTAGTTCAGGGGGCGGTCACTACGAGCAGTACTTC. It translates to CASSSGGGHYEQYF. This chain uses TRBV19 with TRBJ2-7; 8 bases line up with TRBD1. This CDR3 has 14 residues. The trim removed 5 bases at V and 3 bases at J, leaving 6 bases unmatched. The germline CDR1 and CDR2 sequences are LNHDA and SQIVND (reference sequence). The entire variable domain, with the rest obtained from reference TRBV19 and TRBJ2-7, is as follows: DGGITQSPKYLFRKEGQNVTLSCEQNLNHDAMYWYRQDPGQGLRLIYYSQIVNDFQKGDIAEGYSVSREKKESFPLTVTSAQKNPTAFYLCASSSGGGHYEQYFGPGTRLTVT.

The sample holds one count of this clone. This chain joins TRBV6-6 and TRBJ1-5; D gene unclear. Germline loops: CDR1 MNHNY, CDR2 SVGAGI (reference sequence). V gave up 6 bases and J gave up 7 bases, with 22 bases separating them. The length of the CDR3 is 16 residues. The CDR3 region has the DNA TGTGCCAGCAGCCAGGAGGTAGGTCCAAGTTGGCAGCCCCAGCATTTT. The encoded protein is CASSQEVGPSWQPQHF.

This clone came up a few times. The chain recombines TRBV28 with TRBJ2-7; D possibly corresponds to TRBD2 (5 bases). Trimming left V 7 bases short and J 3 bases short, with 13 bases between. The CDR3 extends over 13 amino acids. Germline CDR1 and CDR2: MDHEN and SYDVKM. The DNA of the CDR3 is TGTGCCAGCACCACGAGGGCGTACTACGAGCAGTACTTC. Translated: CASTTRAYYEQYF. Together with reference TRBV28 and TRBJ2-7, the CDR3 gives the full variable domain: DVKVTQSSRYLVKRTGEKVFLECVQDMDHENMFWYRQDPGLGLRLIYFSYDVKMKEKGDIPEGYSVSREKKERFSLILESASTNQTSMYLCASTTRAYYEQYFGPGTRLTVT.

This clone has a handful of counts. This sequence joins TRBV27 and TRBJ2-3; TRBD2 matches 10 bases. The CDR3 has 16 amino acids. The trim removed 2 bases at V and 0 bases at J, leaving 2 bases unmatched. Germline assignment: CDR1 MNHEY and CDR2 SMNVEV (reference sequence). CDR3 nucleotides: TGTGCCAGCAGTTTAAAGCGGGGGGGTAGCACAGATACGCAGTATTTT. Protein sequence: CASSLKRGGSTDTQYF.

The chain is built from TRBV5-5 and TRBJ2-2, with D maybe TRBD1 (8 bases). Trimming left V 2 bases short and J 5 bases short, with 16 bases between. The CDR3 has 16 amino acids. Germline V gives CDR1 SGHKS, CDR2 YYEKEE (reference sequence). The CDR3 coding sequence is TGTGCCAGCAGCTTTCCACAGGGGGGGGGAACCGGGGAGCTGTTTTTT. It codes for CASSFPQGGGTGELFF.

V is TRBV27 and J is TRBJ2-1; the match to TRBD2 covers 8 bases. The V gene end was trimmed by 4 bases and the J gene end by 2 bases; junction bases not matched to a gene: 16. CDR3 size: 19 residues. Germline V gene lookup returns CDR1 MNHEY and CDR2 SMNVEV (reference sequence). The CDR3 sequence is CASSSDPTREGGAYNEQFF. The CDR3 coding sequence is TGTGCCAGCAGTTCAGACCCCACCCGGGAGGGAGGGGCCTACAATGAGCAGTTCTTC.

This chain joins TRBV27 and TRBJ2-5; D possibly corresponds to TRBD2 (7 bases). CDR3 size: 14 residues. Per germline, CDR1 MNHEY and CDR2 SMNVEV (reference sequence). Between the trimmed V and J ends, which lost 2 bases and 4 bases, there was a span of 11 bases. The CDR3 DNA is TGTGCCAGCAGTTTAAGGGGGGGAGGAGAGACCCAGTACTTC. It yields the protein CASSLRGGGETQYF.

The chain uses TRBV28 and TRBJ2-2; 12 bases match TRBD2. Germline CDR1 reads MDHEN; CDR2 reads SYDVKM. The CDR3 sequence is 16 residues long. Germline trimming cut 6 bases from V and 7 bases from J; bases unmatched to any gene: 9. The CDR3 protein is CASSRGLAGYNGELFF. CDR3 sequence (DNA): TGTGCCAGCAGCCGAGGACTAGCGGGATATAACGGGGAGCTGTTTTTT.

CDR3 coding DNA: TGTGCCAGCAGCTTAGTGGAGGGGGCGCGGACTGAAGCTTTCTTT. Its translation: CASSLVEGARTEAFF. This rearrangement joins TRBV7-6 to TRBJ1-1; 7 bases match TRBD1. V shed 1 base, J shed 5 bases, and the junction held 7 bases outside the gene matches. The CDR3 runs 15 residues. In germline, CDR1 is SGHVS, CDR2 FNYEAQ.